Only a few counts were recorded for the clone carrying this TCR beta chain. The data were obtained in a study of blood T cell repertoires in COVID-19. At the level of the study: T cells, B-cell-depleted T cells, or PBMCs provided the cDNA or gDNA that served as material.

Germline V gene lookup returns CDR1 SGHRS and CDR2 YFSETQ. The CDR3 length is 13 residues. V was shortened by 3 bases and J by 7 bases, with 11 bases between the two germline ends. Original methodology: Counts of nucleated cells, estimated from reference gene primer amplification, were obtained. TCRdb's copy holds only in-frame clones and misses some; the assay was immunoSEQ multiplex PCR. V, J and clone size were drawn from that table, and D and trimming were deduced from the DNA. The sample records about 230,000 clones, approximately 80% being singletons. This receptor was taken from a woman in her forties or fifties with acute or convalescent COVID-19. Sequenced material: peripheral blood. This chain links TRBV5-1 with TRBJ1-5; D is ambiguous. CDR3 sequence: CASSSDLRQPQHF. CDR3 DNA sequence: TGCGCCAGCAGCTCCGACCTGCGGCAGCCCCAGCATTTT.